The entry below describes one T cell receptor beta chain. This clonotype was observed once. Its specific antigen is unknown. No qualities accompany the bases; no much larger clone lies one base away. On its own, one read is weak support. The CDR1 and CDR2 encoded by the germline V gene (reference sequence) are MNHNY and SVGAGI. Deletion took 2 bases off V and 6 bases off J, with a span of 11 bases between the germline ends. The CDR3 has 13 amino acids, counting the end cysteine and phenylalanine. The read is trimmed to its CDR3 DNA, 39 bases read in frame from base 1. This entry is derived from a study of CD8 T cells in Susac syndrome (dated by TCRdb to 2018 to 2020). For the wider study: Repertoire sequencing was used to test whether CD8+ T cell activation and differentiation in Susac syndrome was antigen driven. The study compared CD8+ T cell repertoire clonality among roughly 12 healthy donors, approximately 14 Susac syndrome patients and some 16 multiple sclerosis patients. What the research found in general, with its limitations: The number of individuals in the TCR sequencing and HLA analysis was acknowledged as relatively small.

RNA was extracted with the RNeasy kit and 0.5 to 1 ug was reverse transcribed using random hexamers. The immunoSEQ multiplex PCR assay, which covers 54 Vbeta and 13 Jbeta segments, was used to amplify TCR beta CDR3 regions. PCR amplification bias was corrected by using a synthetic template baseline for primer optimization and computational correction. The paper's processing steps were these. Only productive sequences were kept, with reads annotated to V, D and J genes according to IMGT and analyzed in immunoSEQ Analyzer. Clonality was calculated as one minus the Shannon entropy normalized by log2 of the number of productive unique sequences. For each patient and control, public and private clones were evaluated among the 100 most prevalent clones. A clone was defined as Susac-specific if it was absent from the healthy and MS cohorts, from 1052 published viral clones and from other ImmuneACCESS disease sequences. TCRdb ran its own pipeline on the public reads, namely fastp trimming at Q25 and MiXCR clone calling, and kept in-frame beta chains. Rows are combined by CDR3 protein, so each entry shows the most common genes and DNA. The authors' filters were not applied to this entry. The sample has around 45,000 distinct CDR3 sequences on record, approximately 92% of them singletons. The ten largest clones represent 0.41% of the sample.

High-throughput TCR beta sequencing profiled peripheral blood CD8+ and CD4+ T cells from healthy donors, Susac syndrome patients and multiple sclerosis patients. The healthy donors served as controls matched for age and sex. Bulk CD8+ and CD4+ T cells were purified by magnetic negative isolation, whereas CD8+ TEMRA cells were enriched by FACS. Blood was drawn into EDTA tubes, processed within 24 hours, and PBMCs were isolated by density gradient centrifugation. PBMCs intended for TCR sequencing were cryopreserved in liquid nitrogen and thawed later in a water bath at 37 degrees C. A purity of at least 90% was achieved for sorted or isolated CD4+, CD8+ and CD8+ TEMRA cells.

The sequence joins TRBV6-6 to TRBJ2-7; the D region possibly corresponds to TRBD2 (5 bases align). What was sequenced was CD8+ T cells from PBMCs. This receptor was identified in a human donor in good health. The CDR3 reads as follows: CASSYELSGEQYF. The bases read TGTGCCAGCAGTTACGAGTTAAGCGGCGAGCAGTACTTC.